These 8 T cell receptor beta chains share one sample of origin, sequenced in a study of blood T cell repertoires in COVID-19. Data came from immunoSEQ multiplex PCR; TCRdb stores just in-frame clones and leaves some out. Of 200,000 to 300,000 clones in the sample, around 88% were seen once. The sample taken for sequencing was PBMCs or T cells enriched from blood (not recorded which). The origin of the receptors is a woman aged 35 to 49 with acute COVID-19.

The chain uses TRBV19 and TRBJ2-2; maybe TRBD1 (6 bases). The V and J ends lost 3 bases and 4 bases respectively, with 15 bases between them. The CDR3 spans 16 residues. CDR1 is LNHDA, CDR2 SQIVND, per germline (reference sequence). The CDR3 nucleotides are TGTGCCAGTAGTATCCAGGGGACATCCACCACCGGGGAGCTGTTTTTT. This encodes CASSIQGTSTTGELFF.

In DNA, the CDR3 is TGTGCCAGCACCCAAACGAGGGTCCTGGGCAATGAGCAGTTCTTC. Its protein is CASTQTRVLGNEQFF. The chain recombines TRBV6-5 with TRBJ2-1, with D perhaps matching TRBD2 (5 bases). Deletions cut 7 bases from V and 6 bases from J, with 19 bases between. Germline assignment: CDR1 MNHEY and CDR2 SVGAGI. The CDR3 has 15 amino acids.

The chain joins TRBV9 to TRBJ1-1, with 8 nucleotides matching TRBD1. Germline V gene lookup returns CDR1 SGDLS and CDR2 YYNGEE. V lost 1 base to trimming and J lost 0 bases; unmatched junction nucleotides: 2. The CDR3 spans 15 residues. DNA of the CDR3: TGTGCCAGCAGCGTACCGACAGGGGTGAACACTGAAGCTTTCTTT. Protein product: CASSVPTGVNTEAFF.

This chain links TRBV4-3 with TRBJ1-6, with 7 positions matching TRBD1. With 2 bases clipped from V and 10 bases from J, the junction kept 14 bases outside the gene matches. The CDR3 sequence is 17 residues long. CDR1 and CDR2 from the germline V gene are LGHNA and YSLEER. The CDR3 is CASSQTMGQGDPSPLHF. CDR3 coding DNA: TGCGCCAGCAGCCAAACCATGGGGCAGGGGGACCCCTCACCCCTCCACTTT.

V usage is TRBV14 and J usage is TRBJ1-1; 8 bases fit TRBD1. The CDR3 length is 15 residues. J lost 1 base, V lost 4 bases, and 5 bases had no gene match. Germline assignment: CDR1 SGHDN and CDR2 FVKESK. The CDR3 spells CASSRTQGANTEAFF. The CDR3 DNA sequence: TGTGCCAGCAGCCGTACTCAGGGGGCGAACACTGAAGCTTTCTTT.

This clone was detected only a few times. V gene TRBV5-8 combines with J gene TRBJ2-1; 8 bases are a match to TRBD1. Germline trimming cut 4 bases from V and 2 bases from J; bases unmatched to any gene: 5. CDR1 and CDR2 (germline): SGHTS, YDEGEE. This CDR3 spans 15 amino acids. DNA of the CDR3: TGTGCCAGCAGCGGGGAGGACAGGGCCTACAATGAGCAGTTCTTC. It codes for CASSGEDRAYNEQFF.

This clone has a single count. V and J are TRBV9 and TRBJ1-2; a weak D match, TRBD1 (5 bases). CDR3 length: 16 residues. Per germline, CDR1 SGDLS and CDR2 YYNGEE. Trimming left V 2 bases short and J 3 bases short, with 17 bases between. The DNA for the CDR3 is TGTGCCAGCAGCGTGGGGGGAGCTAACTTACACTATGGCTACACCTTC. Translating it yields CASSVGGANLHYGYTF.

CDR3 loop: CASSIRSGGAYEQYF. CDR3 DNA: TGTGCCAGTAGTATTCGAAGCGGGGGGGCCTACGAGCAGTACTTC. V is TRBV19 and J is TRBJ2-7; TRBD2 matches at 10 bases. The CDR3 is 15 residues long. From germline, CDR1 is LNHDA and CDR2 SQIVND (reference sequence). Germline trimming cut 3 bases from V and 2 bases from J; bases unmatched to any gene: 4. Using reference TRBV19 and TRBJ2-7 for the parts outside the CDR3, the full variable domain is DGGITQSPKYLFRKEGQNVTLSCEQNLNHDAMYWYRQDPGQGLRLIYYSQIVNDFQKGDIAEGYSVSREKKESFPLTVTSAQKNPTAFYLCASSIRSGGAYEQYFGPGTRLTVT.